This is a list of T cell receptor beta chains from one sample in a study of regulatory T cells in long-lasting Graves disease. Using its own MiXCR run on the multiplex PCR reads, TCRdb lists one record per CDR3 protein. This sample has approximately 480,000 distinct CDR3 sequences; roughly 17% occur once, and the top ten carry 10% to 15%. These data were also filed under a second study, of T cells in Graves' hyperthyroidism and ophthalmopathy.

The sample in question was peripheral blood mononuclear cells (PBMCs), obtained at new diagnosis, from a patient treated with antithyroid drugs. These receptor sequences come from a man aged 40-55 years with Graves disease. The CDR3 runs from the conserved cysteine through the conserved F or W. Fields, in order: clone size, CDR3 length, V gene, CDR3 protein. Rows give clone size only sometimes, using once, few, many, or a class for an expanded clone.

clone_size: once; cdr3_length: 12; v_call: TRBV2; cdr3_aa: CASRYGGTEAFF
clone_size: few; cdr3_length: 16; v_call: TRBV28; cdr3_aa: CASSSRSGTGYYEQYF
clone_size: .; cdr3_length: 14; v_call: TRBV12-5; cdr3_aa: CASGFQPLTDTQYF
clone_size: .; cdr3_length: 10; v_call: TRBV29-1; cdr3_aa: CSVDKETQYF
clone_size: many; cdr3_length: 16; v_call: TRBV7-8; cdr3_aa: CASSLATGTGGETQYF
clone_size: .; cdr3_length: 15; v_call: TRBV10-3; cdr3_aa: CAISEGQGSGNTIYF
clone_size: many; cdr3_length: 14; v_call: TRBV10-3; cdr3_aa: CAISVTGALTEAFF
clone_size: .; cdr3_length: 17; v_call: TRBV24-1; cdr3_aa: CATSDPGLSIGAGELFF
clone_size: many; cdr3_length: 14; v_call: TRBV2; cdr3_aa: CASRAREGYEKLFF
clone_size: many; cdr3_length: 15; v_call: TRBV2; cdr3_aa: CASSVFSRGQTEAFF
clone_size: many; cdr3_length: 14; v_call: TRBV20-1; cdr3_aa: CSAKAGDSVYEQYF
clone_size: many; cdr3_length: 14; v_call: TRBV28; cdr3_aa: CASSFISGVGTQYF
clone_size: many; cdr3_length: 18; v_call: TRBV12-5; cdr3_aa: CASGLVPWAERGTDTQYF
clone_size: many; cdr3_length: 16; v_call: TRBV10-3; cdr3_aa: CAIRPGTGGRNSPLHF
clone_size: .; cdr3_length: 13; v_call: TRBV4-1; cdr3_aa: CASSQVAPGELFF
clone_size: many; cdr3_length: 13; v_call: TRBV18; cdr3_aa: CASSPRGADGYTF
clone_size: many; cdr3_length: 14; v_call: TRBV28; cdr3_aa: CASWDRAFTGELFF
clone_size: .; cdr3_length: 14; v_call: TRBV27; cdr3_aa: CASSFDRGVEKLFF
clone_size: .; cdr3_length: 12; v_call: TRBV20-1; cdr3_aa: CSAEALGEKLFF
clone_size: many; cdr3_length: 16; v_call: TRBV12-3/TRBV12-4; cdr3_aa: CASSLAMTGNLETQYF
clone_size: many; cdr3_length: 13; v_call: TRBV12-3/TRBV12-4; cdr3_aa: CASSYGASYEQYF
clone_size: many; cdr3_length: 20; v_call: TRBV24-1; cdr3_aa: CATSDSSPPGPKADTDTQYF
clone_size: many; cdr3_length: 16; v_call: TRBV28; cdr3_aa: CASKGVGLGSLNEQFF
clone_size: many; cdr3_length: 15; v_call: TRBV5-1; cdr3_aa: CASSLVQRNYNEQFF
clone_size: .; cdr3_length: 14; v_call: TRBV2; cdr3_aa: CASRAGTTNEKLFF
clone_size: few; cdr3_length: 13; v_call: TRBV9; cdr3_aa: CASSVEPSGEQFF
clone_size: .; cdr3_length: 15; v_call: TRBV19; cdr3_aa: CASSKLAGSYNEQFF
clone_size: many; cdr3_length: 16; v_call: TRBV3-1; cdr3_aa: CASSQFLAGGTGELFF
clone_size: many; cdr3_length: 14; v_call: TRBV28; cdr3_aa: CASSRTSAPYEQYF
clone_size: .; cdr3_length: 12; v_call: TRBV2; cdr3_aa: CARMTGGFGYTF
clone_size: .; cdr3_length: 15; v_call: TRBV27; cdr3_aa: CASSFGRAQVDEQFF
clone_size: many; cdr3_length: 14; v_call: TRBV7-3; cdr3_aa: CASSAGGRGYEQFF